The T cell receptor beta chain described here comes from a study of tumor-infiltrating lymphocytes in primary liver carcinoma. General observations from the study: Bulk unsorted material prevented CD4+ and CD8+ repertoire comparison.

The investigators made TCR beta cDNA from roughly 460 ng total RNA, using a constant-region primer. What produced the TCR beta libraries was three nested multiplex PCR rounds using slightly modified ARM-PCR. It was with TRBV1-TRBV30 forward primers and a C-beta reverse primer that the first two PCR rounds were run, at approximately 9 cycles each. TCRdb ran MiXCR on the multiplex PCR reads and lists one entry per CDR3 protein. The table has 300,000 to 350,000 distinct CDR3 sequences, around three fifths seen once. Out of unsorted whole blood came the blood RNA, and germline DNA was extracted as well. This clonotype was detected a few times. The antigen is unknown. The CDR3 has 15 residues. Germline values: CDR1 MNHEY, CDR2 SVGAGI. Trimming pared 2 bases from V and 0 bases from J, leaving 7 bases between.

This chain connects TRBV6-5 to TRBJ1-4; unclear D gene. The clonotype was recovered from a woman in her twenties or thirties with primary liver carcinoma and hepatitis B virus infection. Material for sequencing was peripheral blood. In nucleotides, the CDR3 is TGTGCCAGCAGTTACGGTACAGCAACTAATGAAAAACTGTTTTTT. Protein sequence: CASSYGTATNEKLFF.